This TCR beta chain is from a study of regulatory T cells in long-lasting Graves disease listed by TCRdb under 2021. About the full investigation: In the newly diagnosed Graves' disease group, patients had been taking antithyroid drugs for less than 3 months. The study was conducted in China and was registered as a clinical trial. A total of 35 or so samples were covered by TCR sequencing, comprising around 13 persistent and 20 or so newly diagnosed Graves' disease patients. Persistent Graves' disease patients were compared with newly diagnosed Graves' disease patients by peripheral blood TCR sequencing and RNA sequencing.

On this clonotype: Which antigen it targets is not known. This may stem from a read error, because a much larger clone lies one nucleotide away.

Read against the paper, the sample's time point label means: newly diagnosed GD, antithyroid drugs for less than 3 months. RNA was extracted from PBMCs in TRIzol for both TCR sequencing and RNA sequencing. The diagnosis of Graves' disease followed American Thyroid Association guidelines. Patients for the study were recruited at an endocrinology department in Xi'an, China. From each patient, approximately 9.9 milliliters of peripheral blood was collected into an EDTA anticoagulant tube. Ficoll Paque Plus density gradient separation was used to isolate PBMCs, and no further T cell sorting was done. An Agilent 2100 Bioanalyzer and agarose gel were used to check RNA quality, and a NanoDrop 2000 was used to measure RNA concentration. From cysteine to phenylalanine, the CDR3 is 14 amino acids long. The CDR3 DNA has 42 bases and is translated from base 1. CDR1 SGHTA and CDR2 FQGTGA were looked up in the germline V gene.

To prepare the library, multiplex PCR was applied. The data were produced on an Illumina HiSeq 4000. TCR beta libraries were built with iRepertoire HTBI primers and Arm-PCR amplification of CDR3 regions. PCR products were gel purified before sequencing. For the original study's pipeline: Gene usage analysis of CDR3 amino acid clonotypes used the roughly 62 TRBV and about 13 TRBJ segments found across samples. COPE and FqMerger were used to merge the filtered high-quality paired reads into contigs. BLAST was used to align contigs to IMGT TRBV, TRBD and TRBJ reference genes, with CDR3 defined following IMGT. Clonotypes above 0.1% frequency were classified as highly expanded clones. Shannon entropy was used to measure repertoire diversity, and the Gini coefficient was used to measure V-J evenness. A clonotype found in more than one individual was treated as public. In TCRdb, the public reads were trimmed at Q25 with fastp and aligned with MiXCR, with productive beta chains retained. Every entry covers one CDR3 protein and lists the most common genes and DNA from its rows. It is TCRdb's table, rather than the study itself, that gives the V and J calls and clone size. A total of approximately 400,000 distinct CDR3 sequences appear in this sample, around 14% of them only once. The ten largest clones capture 15% to 20% of the sample.

Findings and caveats that apply to the study as a whole: As a limitation, the authors acknowledged that the small sample size may reduce accuracy. Only peripheral blood was studied, because thyroid tissue, the primary lesion, was inaccessible. Sequencing and analysis were limited to the TCR beta chain. Persistent Graves' disease patients showed lower TCR Shannon entropy and fewer highly expanded clones than newly diagnosed patients, suggesting clonal expansion. TRBV28, TRBJ1-2 and TRBJ2-5 were preferentially used in persistent disease, while TRBV20-1 and TRBJ2-1 were favored in newly diagnosed disease. More public clonotypes were shared among persistent patients (roughly 2,700) than among newly diagnosed patients (approximately 1,000).

These data also formed part of another study, on T cells in Graves' hyperthyroidism and ophthalmopathy. As that second study puts it: A patient counted as having stable Graves' hyperthyroidism if no progression to ophthalmopathy occurred over 18 months of follow-up. Hyperthyroidism patients were newly diagnosed, had a disease duration of under 2 months, and were aged 18 to 65 years. Exclusion was applied to patients with uncontrolled infections, other autoimmune diseases, pregnancy or lactation. Diagnoses relied on clinical symptoms, serum thyroxine and TRAb, thyroid ultrasound and orbital computed tomography. For the first round of RT-PCR on the TCR CDR3, the HTBI primer set was used together with the Qiagen OneStep RT-PCR kit. Most expanded thyroid clonotypes (frequency above 0.001) were also detected in blood, suggesting blood repertoires may reflect thyroid immune responses. A 13 V-J signature model separated ophthalmopathy from stable hyperthyroidism, with about 90% sensitivity and roughly 81% specificity in cross-validation and 80%/75% in testing. In validation, progression to ophthalmopathy was predicted by the model with 70.59% sensitivity and approximately 78% specificity, a median of around 5.9 months before onset. To identify distinguishing TCR V-J signatures, a discovery cohort of 90 to 100 patients was used, comprising under 45 with Graves' ophthalmopathy and around 60 with stable Graves' hyperthyroidism. An independent validation cohort of around 19 hyperthyroidism patients and 17 patients who later progressed to ophthalmopathy tested prospective prediction of ophthalmopathy. The 75 to 100 discovery patients were randomly split 7:3 into training and test sets. Thyroid tissue and blood T-cell repertoires from six Graves' hyperthyroidism patients were also compared in the study. Following sampling, methimazole starting at 30 mg daily was given to hyperthyroidism patients, and high-dose intravenous methylprednisolone was given to ophthalmopathy patients. The libraries were constructed in a second round of multiplex PCR and then size-selected and purified. The libraries were sequenced on an Illumina HiSeq2000 using paired-end 100 bp reads. SOAPnuke was used to process the raw data, throwing out any read that contained adapters or uncalled bases, had a mean Phred below 15, or lacked an exact constant-primer or identifier match. High-quality paired reads were merged using COPE v1.2.5, and each unique nucleotide sequence was defined as a clonotype. MiTCR v1.1 was used to align the clonotypes against IMGT TRBV, TRBD and TRBJ reference segments. Analysis was restricted to V-J combinations with a frequency above 0.0001, which covered 99% to 99.2% of repertoires. The TCS score was defined as F50 (clonal expansion) divided by E x V (chaos), with BLOSUM62-based TCRdist calculated between CDR3 peptides within each V-J. Welch's t-statistics and random forest reduced some 510 V-J features to around 14, which were used in a naive Bayes classifier (R e1071). Sample size was not statistically predetermined, and blinding of investigators to group allocation was not performed. The paper describes TCR Vbeta CDR3 sequencing of 135 peripheral blood samples, made up of 43 ophthalmopathy patients, approximately 73 hyperthyroidism patients and 17 progressor patients.

Sequencing used peripheral blood mononuclear cells (PBMCs), obtained at new diagnosis, from a patient treated with antithyroid drugs. The chain couples TRBV7-3 to TRBJ2-2, with the D gene too uncertain to name. The clonotype originates from a woman aged 25 to 39 with Graves disease. Donor details come from another sample of the same person, matched by shared clones. The CDR3 here reads CTSSLVSNTGELFF. The DNA sequence follows: TGTACCAGCAGCTTAGTTTCGAACACCGGGGAGCTGTTTTTT.